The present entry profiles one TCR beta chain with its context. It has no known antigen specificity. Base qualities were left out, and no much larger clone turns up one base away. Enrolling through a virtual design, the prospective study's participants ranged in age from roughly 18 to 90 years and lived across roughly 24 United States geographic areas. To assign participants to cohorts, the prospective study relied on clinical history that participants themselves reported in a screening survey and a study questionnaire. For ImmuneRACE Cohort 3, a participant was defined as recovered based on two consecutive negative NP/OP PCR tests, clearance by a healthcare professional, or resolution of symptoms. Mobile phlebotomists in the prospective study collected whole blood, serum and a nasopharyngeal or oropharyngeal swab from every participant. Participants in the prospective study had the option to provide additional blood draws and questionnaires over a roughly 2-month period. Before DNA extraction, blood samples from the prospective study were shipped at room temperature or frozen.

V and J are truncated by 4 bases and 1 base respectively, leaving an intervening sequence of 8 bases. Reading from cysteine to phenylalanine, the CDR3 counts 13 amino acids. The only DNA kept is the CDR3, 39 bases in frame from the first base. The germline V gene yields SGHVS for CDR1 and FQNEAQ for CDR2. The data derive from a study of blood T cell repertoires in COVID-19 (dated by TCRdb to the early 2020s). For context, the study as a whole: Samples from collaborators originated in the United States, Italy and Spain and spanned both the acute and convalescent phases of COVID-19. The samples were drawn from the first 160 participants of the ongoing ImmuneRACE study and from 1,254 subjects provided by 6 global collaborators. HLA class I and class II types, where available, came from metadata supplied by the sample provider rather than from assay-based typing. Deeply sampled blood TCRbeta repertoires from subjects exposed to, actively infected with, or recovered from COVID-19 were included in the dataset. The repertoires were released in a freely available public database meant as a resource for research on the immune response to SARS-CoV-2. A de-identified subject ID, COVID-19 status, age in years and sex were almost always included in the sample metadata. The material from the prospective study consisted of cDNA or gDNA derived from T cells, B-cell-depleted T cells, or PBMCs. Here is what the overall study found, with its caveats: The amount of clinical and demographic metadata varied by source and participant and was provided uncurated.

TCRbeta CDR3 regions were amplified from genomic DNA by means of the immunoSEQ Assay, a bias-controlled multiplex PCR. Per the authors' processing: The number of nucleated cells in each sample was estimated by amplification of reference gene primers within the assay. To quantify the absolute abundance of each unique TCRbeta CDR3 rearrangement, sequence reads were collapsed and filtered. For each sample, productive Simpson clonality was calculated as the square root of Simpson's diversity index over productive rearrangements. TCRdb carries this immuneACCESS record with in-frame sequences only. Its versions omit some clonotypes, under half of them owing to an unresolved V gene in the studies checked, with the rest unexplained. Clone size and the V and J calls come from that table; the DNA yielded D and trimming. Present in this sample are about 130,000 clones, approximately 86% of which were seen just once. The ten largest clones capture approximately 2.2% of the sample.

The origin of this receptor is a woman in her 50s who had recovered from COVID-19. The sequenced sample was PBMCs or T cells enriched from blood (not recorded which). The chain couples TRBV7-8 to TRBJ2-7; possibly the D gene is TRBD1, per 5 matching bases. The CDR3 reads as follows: CASSSTESYEQYF. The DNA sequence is TGTGCCAGCAGCTCGACAGAGTCCTACGAGCAGTACTTC.